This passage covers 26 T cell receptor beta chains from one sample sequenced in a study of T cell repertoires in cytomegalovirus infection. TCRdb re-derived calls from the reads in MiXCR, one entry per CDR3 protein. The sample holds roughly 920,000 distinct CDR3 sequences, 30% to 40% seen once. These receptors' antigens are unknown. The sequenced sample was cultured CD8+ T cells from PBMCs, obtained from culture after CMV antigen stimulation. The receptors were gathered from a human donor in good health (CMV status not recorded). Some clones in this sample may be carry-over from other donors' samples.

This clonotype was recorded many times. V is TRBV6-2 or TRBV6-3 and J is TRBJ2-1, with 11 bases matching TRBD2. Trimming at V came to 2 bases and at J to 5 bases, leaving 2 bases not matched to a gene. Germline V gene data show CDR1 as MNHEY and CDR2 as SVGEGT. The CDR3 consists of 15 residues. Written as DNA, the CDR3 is TGTGCCAGCAGTTACGGGACTAGCGGAAACAATGAGCAGTTCTTC. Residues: CASSYGTSGNNEQFF.

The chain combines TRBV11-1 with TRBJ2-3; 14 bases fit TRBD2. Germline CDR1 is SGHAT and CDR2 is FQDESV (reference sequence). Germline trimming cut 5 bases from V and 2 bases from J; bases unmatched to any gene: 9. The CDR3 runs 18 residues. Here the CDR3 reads CASSAPGLAGAFTDTQYF. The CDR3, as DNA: TGTGCCAGCAGCGCCCCGGGACTAGCGGGGGCCTTCACAGATACGCAGTATTTT.

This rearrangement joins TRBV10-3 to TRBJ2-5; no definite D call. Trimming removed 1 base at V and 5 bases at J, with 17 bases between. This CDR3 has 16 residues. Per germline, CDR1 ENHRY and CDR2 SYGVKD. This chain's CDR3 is CAISEFGRRRQETQYF. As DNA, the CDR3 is TGTGCCATCAGTGAGTTCGGAAGACGACGGCAGGAGACCCAGTACTTC.

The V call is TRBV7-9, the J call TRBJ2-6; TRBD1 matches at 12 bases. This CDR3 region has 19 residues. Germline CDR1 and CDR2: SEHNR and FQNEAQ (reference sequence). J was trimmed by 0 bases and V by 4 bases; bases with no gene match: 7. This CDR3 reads CASSSPGQGARSGANVLTF. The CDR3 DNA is TGTGCCAGCAGCTCTCCGGGACAGGGGGCTCGCTCTGGGGCCAACGTCCTGACTTTC.

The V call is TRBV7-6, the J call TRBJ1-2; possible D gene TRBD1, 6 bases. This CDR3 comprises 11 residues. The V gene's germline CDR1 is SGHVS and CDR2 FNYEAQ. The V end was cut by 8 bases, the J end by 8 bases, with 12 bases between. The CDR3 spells CASGPGDGYTF. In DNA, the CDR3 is TGTGCCAGCGGTCCAGGGGACGGCTACACCTTC.

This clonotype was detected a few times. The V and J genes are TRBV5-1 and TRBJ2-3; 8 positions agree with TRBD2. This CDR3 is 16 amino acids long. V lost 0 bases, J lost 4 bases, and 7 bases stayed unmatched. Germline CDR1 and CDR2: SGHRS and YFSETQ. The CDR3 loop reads CASSLVAGGASDTQYF. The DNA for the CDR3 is TGCGCCAGCAGCTTGGTGGCGGGGGGAGCGTCAGATACGCAGTATTTT.

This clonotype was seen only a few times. The chain's CDR3 is CASSLAKGQGSGNTIYF. CDR3 DNA sequence: TGTGCCAGCAGCTTGGCCAAGGGACAGGGGTCTGGAAACACCATATATTTT. V usage is TRBV5-4 and J usage is TRBJ1-3, with 10 bases identical to TRBD1. CDR3 length: 17 amino acids. V was clipped by 0 bases and J by 1 base; unmatched bases: 4. Germline-derived CDR1 and CDR2 are SGHNT and YYREEE (reference sequence).

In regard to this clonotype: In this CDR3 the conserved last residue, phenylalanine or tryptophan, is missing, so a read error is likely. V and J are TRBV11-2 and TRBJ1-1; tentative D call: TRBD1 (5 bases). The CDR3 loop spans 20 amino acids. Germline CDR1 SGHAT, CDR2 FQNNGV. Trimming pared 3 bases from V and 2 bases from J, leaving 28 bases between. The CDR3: CASSFSDGTLAVFPNTEAFL. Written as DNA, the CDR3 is TGTGCCAGCAGCTTTTCGGACGGGACCCTTGCCGTCTTCCCAAACACTGAAGCTTTCCTT.

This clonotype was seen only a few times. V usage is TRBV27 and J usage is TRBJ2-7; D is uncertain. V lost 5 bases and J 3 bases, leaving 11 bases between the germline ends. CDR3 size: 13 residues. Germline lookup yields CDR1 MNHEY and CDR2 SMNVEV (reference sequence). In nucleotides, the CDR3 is TGTGCCAGCAGTGCGAGACCCAGCTACGAGCAGTACTTC. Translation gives CASSARPSYEQYF.

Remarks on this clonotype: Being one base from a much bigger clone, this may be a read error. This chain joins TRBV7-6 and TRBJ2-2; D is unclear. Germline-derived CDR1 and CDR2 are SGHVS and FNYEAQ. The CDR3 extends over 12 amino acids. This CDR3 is CVSSPIPGELFF. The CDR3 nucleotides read TGTGTCAGCAGCCCCATTCCCGGGGAGCTGTTTTTT.

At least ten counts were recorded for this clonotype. Here the CDR3 reads CASSHQDRGAYEQYF. The CDR3, as DNA: TGTGCCAGCAGCCACCAGGACAGGGGGGCGTACGAGCAGTACTTC. The chain carries TRBV7-9 and TRBJ2-7, with 10 positions matching TRBD1. Germline CDR1 SEHNR, CDR2 FQNEAQ (reference sequence). This CDR3 region has 15 residues. Trimming cost V 5 bases and J 4 bases; bases outside gene matches: 8.

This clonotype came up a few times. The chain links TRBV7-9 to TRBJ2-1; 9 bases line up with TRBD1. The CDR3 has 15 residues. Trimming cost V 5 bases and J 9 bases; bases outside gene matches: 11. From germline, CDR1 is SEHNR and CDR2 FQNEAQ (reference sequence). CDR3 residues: CASSIPGQGLSEQFF. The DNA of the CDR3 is TGTGCCAGCAGCATTCCGGGACAGGGTCTTAGTGAGCAGTTCTTC.

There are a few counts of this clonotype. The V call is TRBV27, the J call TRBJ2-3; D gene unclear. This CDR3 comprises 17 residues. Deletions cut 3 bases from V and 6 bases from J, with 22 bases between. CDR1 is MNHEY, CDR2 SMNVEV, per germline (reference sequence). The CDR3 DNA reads TGTGCCAGCAGTTTTTTGTGGCCGGGTGCTATTCCGGATACGCAGTATTTT. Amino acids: CASSFLWPGAIPDTQYF.

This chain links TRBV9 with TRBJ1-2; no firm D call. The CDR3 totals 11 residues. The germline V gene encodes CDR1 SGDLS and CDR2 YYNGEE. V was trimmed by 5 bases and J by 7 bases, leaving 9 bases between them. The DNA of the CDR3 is TGTGCCAGCAGGCCACTGAGTGGCTACACCTTC. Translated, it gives CASRPLSGYTF.

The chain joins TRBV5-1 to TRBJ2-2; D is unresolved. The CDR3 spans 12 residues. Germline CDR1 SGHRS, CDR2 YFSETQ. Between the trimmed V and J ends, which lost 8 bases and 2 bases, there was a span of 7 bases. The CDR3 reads CASFGNTGELFF. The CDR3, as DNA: TGCGCCAGTTTCGGAAACACCGGGGAGCTGTTTTTT.

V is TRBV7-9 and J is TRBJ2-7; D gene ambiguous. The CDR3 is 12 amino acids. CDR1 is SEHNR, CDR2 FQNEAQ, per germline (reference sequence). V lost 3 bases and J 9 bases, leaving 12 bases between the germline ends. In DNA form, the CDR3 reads TGTGCCAGCAGCTTGGGATCGTCGTGGCAGTACTTC. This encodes CASSLGSSWQYF.

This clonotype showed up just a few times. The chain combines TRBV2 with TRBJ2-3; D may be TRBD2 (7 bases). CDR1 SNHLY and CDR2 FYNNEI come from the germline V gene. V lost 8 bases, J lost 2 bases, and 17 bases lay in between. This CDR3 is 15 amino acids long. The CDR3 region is CASGWEGHTTDTQYF. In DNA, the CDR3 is TGTGCCAGCGGATGGGAGGGACATACCACAGATACGCAGTATTTT.

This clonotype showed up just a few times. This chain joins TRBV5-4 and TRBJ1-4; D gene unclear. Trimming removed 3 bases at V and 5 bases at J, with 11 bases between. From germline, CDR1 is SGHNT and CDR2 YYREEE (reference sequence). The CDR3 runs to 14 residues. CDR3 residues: CASSSEVENEKLFF. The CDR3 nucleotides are TGTGCCAGCAGCTCAGAGGTAGAGAATGAAAAACTGTTTTTT.

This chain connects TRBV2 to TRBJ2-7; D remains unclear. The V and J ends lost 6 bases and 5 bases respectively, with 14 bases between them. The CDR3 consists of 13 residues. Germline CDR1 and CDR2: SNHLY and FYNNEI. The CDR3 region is CASSLGHLDEQYV. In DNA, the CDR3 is TGTGCCAGCAGCCTCGGCCATCTTGACGAGCAGTACGTC.

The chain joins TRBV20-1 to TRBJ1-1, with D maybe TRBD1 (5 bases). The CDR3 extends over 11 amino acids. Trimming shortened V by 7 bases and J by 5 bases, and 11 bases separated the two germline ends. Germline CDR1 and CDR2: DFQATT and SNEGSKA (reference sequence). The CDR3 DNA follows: TGCAGTGTACCTCGACAGACTGAAGCTTTCTTT. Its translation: CSVPRQTEAFF.

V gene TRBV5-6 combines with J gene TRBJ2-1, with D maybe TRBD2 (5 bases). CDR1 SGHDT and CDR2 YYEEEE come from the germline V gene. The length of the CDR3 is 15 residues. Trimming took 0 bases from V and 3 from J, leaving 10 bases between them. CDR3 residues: CASSLDGVFYNEQFF. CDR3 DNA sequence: TGTGCCAGCAGCTTGGACGGGGTTTTCTACAATGAGCAGTTCTTC.

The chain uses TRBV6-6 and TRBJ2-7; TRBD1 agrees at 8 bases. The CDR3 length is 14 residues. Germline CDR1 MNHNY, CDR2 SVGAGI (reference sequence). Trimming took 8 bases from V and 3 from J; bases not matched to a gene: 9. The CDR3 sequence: CASGTGTGYYEQYF. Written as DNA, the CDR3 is TGTGCCAGCGGGACCGGGACAGGATACTACGAGCAGTACTTC.

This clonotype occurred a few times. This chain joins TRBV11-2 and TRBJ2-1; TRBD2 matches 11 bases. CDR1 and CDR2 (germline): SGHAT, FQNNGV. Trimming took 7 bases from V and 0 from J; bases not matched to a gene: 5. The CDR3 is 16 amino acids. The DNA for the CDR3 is TGTGCCAGCACCATAGCGGGGGGGAGCTCCTACAATGAGCAGTTCTTC. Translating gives CASTIAGGSSYNEQFF. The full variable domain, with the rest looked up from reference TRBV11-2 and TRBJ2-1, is EAGVAQSPRYKIIEKRQSVAFWCNPISGHATLYWYQQILGQGPKLLIQFQNNGVVDDSQLPKDRFSAERLKGVDSTLKIQPAKLEDSAVYLCASTIAGGSSYNEQFFGPGTRLTVL.

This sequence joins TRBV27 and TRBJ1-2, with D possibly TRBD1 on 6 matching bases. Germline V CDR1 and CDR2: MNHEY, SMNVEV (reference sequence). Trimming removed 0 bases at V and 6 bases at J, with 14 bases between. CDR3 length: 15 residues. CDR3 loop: CASSLSIQGVDGYTF. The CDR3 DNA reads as TGTGCCAGCAGTTTATCGATACAGGGAGTCGATGGCTACACCTTC.

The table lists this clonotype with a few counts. The CDR3 sequence is CASSGGHLSSYNEQFF. CDR3 nucleotides: TGTGCCAGCAGTGGGGGACATCTTAGCTCCTACAATGAGCAGTTCTTC. The rearrangement links TRBV6-1 to TRBJ2-1; D is possibly TRBD1 (6 bases). With 4 bases removed from V and 0 bases from J, the gap between germline ends came to 13 bases. The germline CDR1 and CDR2 sequences are MNHNS and SASEGT. The CDR3 runs to 16 residues.

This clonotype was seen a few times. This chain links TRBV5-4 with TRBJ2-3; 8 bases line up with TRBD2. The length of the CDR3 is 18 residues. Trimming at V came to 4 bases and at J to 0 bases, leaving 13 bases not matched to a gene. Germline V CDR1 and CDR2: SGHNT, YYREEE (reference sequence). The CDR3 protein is CASSLTGGGPFSTDTQYF. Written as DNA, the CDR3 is TGTGCCAGCAGCCTTACGGGCGGGGGGCCATTTAGCACAGATACGCAGTATTTT. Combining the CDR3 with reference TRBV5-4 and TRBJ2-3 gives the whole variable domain ETGVTQSPTHLIKTRGQQVTLRCSSQSGHNTVSWYQQALGQGPQFIFQYYREEENGRGNFPPRFSGLQFPNYSSELNVNALELDDSALYLCASSLTGGGPFSTDTQYFGPGTRLTVL.